Presented here are 9 T cell receptor beta chains from one specimen sequenced in a study of blood T cell repertoires in COVID-19. The protocol was immunoSEQ multiplex PCR, while the TCRdb copy is restricted to in-frame clones and leaves out a portion. The sample lists approximately 160,000 clones; around 82% were seen once. Sample: peripheral blood. Receptors originate from a young man with active or convalescent COVID-19.

The genes are TRBV2 and TRBJ1-6, with D possibly matching TRBD1 (6 bases). The CDR3 length is 15 residues. Germline V gene data show CDR1 as SNHLY and CDR2 as FYNNEI. V lost 6 bases and J 9 bases, leaving 18 bases between the germline ends. The CDR3 spells CASSLLRDTSSPLHF. CDR3 in DNA: TGTGCCAGCAGCTTACTCCGGGACACATCTTCACCCCTCCACTTT.

The rearrangement joins TRBV5-1 to TRBJ1-1; D is perhaps TRBD1 (5 bases). Trimming left V 4 bases short and J 2 bases short, with 12 bases between. CDR3 size: 14 residues. Germline lookup yields CDR1 SGHRS and CDR2 YFSETQ. The DNA for the CDR3 is TGCGCCAGCAGCCACGGGACTCAAAACACTGAAGCTTTCTTT. Translating gives CASSHGTQNTEAFF.

The genes are TRBV11-1 and TRBJ2-7; 7 bases map to TRBD2. CDR1 and CDR2 from the germline V gene are SGHAT and FQDESV (reference sequence). With V trimmed by 6 bases and J by 0 bases, 5 bases remained unmatched. The CDR3 has 14 residues. As DNA, the CDR3 is TGTGCCAGCAGGTTCGGGACTAACTCCTACGAGCAGTACTTC. Its protein product is CASRFGTNSYEQYF.

The chain couples TRBV19 to TRBJ2-5; 9 bases are a match to TRBD1. Germline assignment: CDR1 LNHDA and CDR2 SQIVND (reference sequence). V trimming: 5 bases; J trimming: 3 bases; junction bases outside the gene matches: 10. The CDR3 is 16 amino acids. The CDR3 protein is CASSPDRDRDEETQYF. The CDR3 DNA reads TGTGCCAGTAGTCCTGACCGGGACAGGGACGAAGAGACCCAGTACTTC.

The chain employs TRBV11-2 and TRBJ2-1, with 11 bases identical to TRBD2. The CDR3 has 15 amino acids. V was pared by 2 bases and J by 8 bases, with 5 bases of the junction left unmatched. Germline V gene sequence: CDR1 SGHAT, CDR2 FQNNGV. As DNA, the CDR3 is TGTGCCAGCAGCTTAACTAGCGGGAGTATCGATGAGCAGTTCTTC. Amino acids: CASSLTSGSIDEQFF. The variable domain in full, completed from reference TRBV11-2 and TRBJ2-1, reads EAGVAQSPRYKIIEKRQSVAFWCNPISGHATLYWYQQILGQGPKLLIQFQNNGVVDDSQLPKDRFSAERLKGVDSTLKIQPAKLEDSAVYLCASSLTSGSIDEQFFGPGTRLTVL.

The chain joins TRBV19 to TRBJ1-2, with D tentatively TRBD1 (5 bases). Germline-derived CDR1 and CDR2 are LNHDA and SQIVND (reference sequence). V was cut by 2 bases and J by 1 base, with 14 bases left in between. This CDR3 is 16 amino acids long. The CDR3 protein is CASSIRSGANNYGYTF. CDR3 coding DNA: TGTGCCAGTAGTATACGAAGCGGGGCAAATAACTATGGCTACACCTTC.

CDR3 sequence reads: CASSLAGGSYEQYF. The CDR3 DNA sequence: TGTGCCAGCAGCTTAGCGGGGGGATCCTACGAGCAGTACTTC. The chain couples TRBV11-2 to TRBJ2-7; TRBD2 matches at 7 bases. The CDR3 runs 14 residues. Germline-derived CDR1 and CDR2 are SGHAT and FQNNGV. V was clipped by 1 base and J by 1 base; unmatched bases: 1.

This clone was seen a few times. The chain links TRBV5-6 to TRBJ1-6; perhaps TRBD1 as D (6 bases). The CDR3 sequence is 15 residues long. Trimming removed 0 bases from V and 3 bases from J, with 7 bases in between. Germline CDR1 SGHDT, CDR2 YYEEEE. The CDR3 protein is CASSLGQDYNSPLHF. For the CDR3, the DNA is TGTGCCAGCAGCTTGGGACAGGACTATAATTCACCCCTCCACTTT.

V gene TRBV6-5 combines with J gene TRBJ1-1; possible D gene TRBD1, 6 bases. Germline CDR1 is MNHEY and CDR2 is SVGAGI. With 6 bases removed from V and 3 bases from J, the gap between germline ends came to 17 bases. The CDR3 loop spans 15 amino acids. The CDR3 DNA reads TGTGCCAGCAGCCACCCGGCAGGGGTGGACACTGAAGCTTTCTTT. Its protein product is CASSHPAGVDTEAFF.